This TCR beta chain is drawn from a study of T cell responses to AZD1222 COVID-19 vaccine (dated by TCRdb to about 2021). General notes on the study: TCR sequencing was performed for more than 230 trial participants, of whom some 200 were given two doses of AZD1222 and around 25 were given two doses of MenACWY control vaccine. Trial participants were enrolled by age into 18-55, 56-69 and 70-plus year subgroups, with around 150, 28 and 57 TCR-sequenced participants respectively.

At the junction V is shortened by 4 bases and J by 4 bases, with 24 bases in between. Spanning cysteine to phenylalanine, the CDR3 consists of 17 amino acids. The kept DNA is CDR3 alone, 51 bases in frame from the first base. The CDR3 regions of human TCRbeta chains were analyzed by immunosequencing. The published analysis was carried out like this. TCRs in the repertoires were matched against a reference library of SARS-CoV-2-specific TCRs that had been generated with the MIRA antigen-specificity platform. Breadth was defined as the fraction of unique TCRs that were SARS-CoV-2-associated, and depth was defined as the fraction of total T cells that were SARS-CoV-2-associated. Using the MIRA data, each spike-specific TCR was assigned both to the spike region to which the TCR was reactive and to a CD4 or CD8 class. Log10-transformed breadth and depth values were compared by one-way ANOVA with Sidak's multiple comparisons tests. TCRdb re-hosts the immuneACCESS table, in-frame sequences only. Its copies lack some clones; in the studies checked, an unresolved V gene accounts for under half of them, and the cause for the rest is not known. Clone size and V and J calls were adopted from that table, with D and trimming inferred from the DNA. The sample includes some 150,000 clones, with around nine tenths observed a single time. Of the sample, approximately 3% is held by the ten largest clones.

Study-wide conclusions, independent of this receptor: The 56-69-year group was small, and its depth increase did not reach significance, likely because of low power. CD4 TCRs associated with the vaccine covered the entire spike protein, and the dominant responses were in regions 160-218 and 743-854. Participants were mostly white British, with more females than males. The authors suggested clonal diversity may have been underestimated. Epitopes outside the regions mutated in the B.1.351 and B.1.1.7 variants were reportedly recognized by nearly half of the unique spike-specific TCRs. After two AZD1222 doses, spike-specific TCR breadth and depth were significantly higher than at day 0 and than in MenACWY recipients. Because no day 14 peak-response samples were available, repertoires were characterized only after the peak T cell response. Conclusions about previously exposed vaccinees are limited, since just a handful of AZD1222 recipients were seropositive for SARS-CoV-2 at baseline.

The time point label corresponds to: baseline before first vaccination. What this sample's treatment or condition label stands for: meningococcal conjugate vaccine given as trial control. Vaccinee samples came from UK trials COV001 and COV002, including a single-blind randomized controlled phase 2/3 trial of AZD1222 (ChAdOx1 nCoV-19) in healthy adults. Trial participant PBMC samples were collected at day 0 and day 28 after the second dose for TCRbeta chain sequencing. Of note for this clone: Its antigen is unknown. Qualities for individual bases were not recorded, and no much larger clone is one base off.

The receptor was isolated from an adult in good health. The sample here was peripheral blood, taken on day 0 of MenACWY control vaccination. Recombination connected TRBV5-3 to TRBJ2-7; a weak D assignment points to TRBD1 (7 bases agree). TRBV5-3 is an open reading frame, and its role is uncertain. In nucleotides, the sequence is TGTGCCAGAAGCCCGGGACAGCCAAAGAAGGGGAGGTACGAGCAGTACTTC. The resulting protein is CARSPGQPKKGRYEQYF.